This is a list of T cell receptor beta chains from one sample in a study of blood T cell repertoires in COVID-19. The repertoire was sequenced with immunoSEQ multiplex PCR; TCRdb's copy has only in-frame clones and lacks some. The sample includes 200,000 or so clones, over 70% of them seen just once. Sequencing input: peripheral blood. Receptors were obtained from a woman aged 70-85 years with acute or convalescent COVID-19. Both conserved end residues are part of each CDR3. Each record gives: J gene, V gene, D gene, clone size, CDR3 DNA, CDR3 protein. The D gene is left open where the match is weak. Only part of the rows carry a size: once, few, many, or a class if the clone is expanded.

TRBJ2-1 | TRBV6-5 | TRBD1 | few | TGTGCCAGCAGTAGGGGGCGGGATGAGCAGTTCTTC | CASSRGRDEQFF
TRBJ2-1 | TRBV29-1 | . | once | TGCAGCGCGTCTGAGGGGGTCTACAATGAGCAGTTCTTC | CSASEGVYNEQFF
TRBJ2-1 | TRBV19 | TRBD2 | once | TGTGCCAGTACCGTCACTAGCGGGAGGCCGAAAGGGCAGTTCTTC | CASTVTSGRPKGQFF
TRBJ2-2 | TRBV24-1 | TRBD1 | . | TGTGCCACCAGTGACAGGACAGGGGAAAGGGTCGGGGAGCTGTTTTTT | CATSDRTGERVGELFF
TRBJ1-4 | TRBV19 | TRBD1 | . | TGTGCCAGTAATCCCTCTCGGGACAGCAATGAAAAACTGTTTTTT | CASNPSRDSNEKLFF
TRBJ2-4 | TRBV15 | . | . | TGTGCCACCAGCAGAGATAGGGCGCAGGGGAAAAACATTCAGTACTTC | CATSRDRAQGKNIQYF
TRBJ2-2 | TRBV29-1 | TRBD2 | . | TGCAGCGTCCGACTAGCGGGAGGGCCAGGGGCCGGGGAGCTGTTTTTT | CSVRLAGGPGAGELFF
TRBJ2-5 | TRBV6-5 | TRBD2 | . | TGTGCCAGTATACTAGCGGGAGGGGCAGAGACCCAGTACTTC | CASILAGGAETQYF
TRBJ2-3 | TRBV2 | . | . | TGTGCCAGCACCATCCAAAGGGGCAAAACAGATACGCAGTATTTT | CASTIQRGKTDTQYF
TRBJ1-5 | TRBV16 | . | . | TGTGCCAGCAGCCCGGGGGGCGGCGATCAGCCCCAGCATTTT | CASSPGGGDQPQHF
TRBJ2-2 | TRBV2 | . | once | TGTGCCAGCAGGGAGAGGGAGAACACCGGGGAGCTGTTTTTT | CASRERENTGELFF
TRBJ2-1 | TRBV7-3 | . | . | TGTGCCAGCAGCTTATTCCCTAGGAACTACAATGAGCAGTTCTTC | CASSLFPRNYNEQFF
TRBJ2-5 | TRBV24-1 | TRBD1 | . | TGTGCCACCAGTGATTTACGGGACAGCCAAGAGACCCAGTACTTC | CATSDLRDSQETQYF
TRBJ1-5 | TRBV28 | TRBD1 | . | TGTGCCAGCCATTTTTCAGGGGGGAGCAATCAGCCCCAGCATTTT | CASHFSGGSNQPQHF
TRBJ2-7 | TRBV5-8 | . | . | TGTGCCAGCAGCTTGGCCCGCGGAGCAGGGAACTACGAGCAGTACTTC | CASSLARGAGNYEQYF
TRBJ1-6 | TRBV27 | TRBD1 | . | TGTGCCAGCAGACCACAGGGGATTAATTCACCCCTCCACTTT | CASRPQGINSPLHF
TRBJ2-7 | TRBV10-3 | TRBD1 | . | TGTGCCATCAGTGAGTCTTGGCAGGGGGCCTACGAGCAGTACTTC | CAISESWQGAYEQYF
TRBJ2-1 | TRBV5-1 | TRBD2 | . | TGCGCCAGCAGCTTGACTAGCGGGAGCTCCTACAATGAGCAGTTCTTC | CASSLTSGSSYNEQFF
TRBJ2-5 | TRBV5-1 | . | once | TGCGCCAGCAGCACAGCAGGGTTGGAGACCCAGTACTTC | CASSTAGLETQYF
TRBJ1-2 | TRBV5-1 | TRBD1 | few | TGCGCCAGCAGATTGGACAGGGGGCGGAATGGCTACACCTTC | CASRLDRGRNGYTF
TRBJ2-2 | TRBV27 | TRBD1 | . | TGTGCCAGCCGACAGGGCCCGGGCACCGGGGAGCTGTTTTTT | CASRQGPGTGELFF
TRBJ1-1 | TRBV6-5 | . | . | TGTGCCAGCAGTCTCCCCCCCACAGGGAACACTGAAGCTTTCTTT | CASSLPPTGNTEAFF
TRBJ1-3 | TRBV6-5 | . | . | TGTGCCAGCACAAGCAAAATGAGCTCTGGAAACACCATATATTTT | CASTSKMSSGNTIYF
TRBJ2-2 | TRBV2 | . | . | TGTGCCAGCATCGCTGGGGGGGCGGACACCGGGGAGCTGTTTTTT | CASIAGGADTGELFF
TRBJ1-5 | TRBV19 | TRBD1 | . | TGTGCCAGTAGACCTGCGGGACAGCACAGGCAGCCCCAGCATTTT | CASRPAGQHRQPQHF
TRBJ2-3 | TRBV6-1 | TRBD2 | few | TGTGCCAGCAGTGAAGCAGCGGGAGGGCGCGGAGATACGCAGTATTTT | CASSEAAGGRGDTQYF
TRBJ2-7 | TRBV28 | TRBD1 | . | TGTGCCAGCAGTTTATGGATTGGGGAGGGGACAGGGGAGAACGAGCAGTACTTC | CASSLWIGEGTGENEQYF
TRBJ1-2 | TRBV6-5 | . | once | TGTGCCAGCAGCCTCAGGGGCGCTAACTATGGCTACACCTTC | CASSLRGANYGYTF
TRBJ2-2 | TRBV24-1 | TRBD2 | . | TGTGCCACCAGTGATTTGTTCGCGGGAGATGGCACCGGGGAGCTGTTTTTT | CATSDLFAGDGTGELFF
TRBJ2-4 | TRBV5-1 | TRBD1 | . | TGCGCCAGCAGCTTGACGGACAGGCCGAAAAACATTCAGTACTTC | CASSLTDRPKNIQYF
TRBJ2-7 | TRBV6-6 | . | . | TGTGCCAGCATCGGCCTGGGCCTGGCCTACGAGCAGTACTTC | CASIGLGLAYEQYF
TRBJ2-1 | TRBV3-1/TRBV3-2 | TRBD2 | . | TGTGCCAGCAGCTGGACTAGCGGGATGATGCTGTACAATGAGCAGTTCTTC | CASSWTSGMMLYNEQFF
TRBJ2-1 | TRBV5-1 | . | . | TGCGCCAGCAGCTCTGGACAAGGGTCCTACAATGAGCAGTTCTTC | CASSSGQGSYNEQFF
TRBJ2-3 | TRBV23-1 | TRBD1 | . | TGCGCCAGCAGTCAAAAGTCCACAGGGGAGTTGACAGATACGCAGTATTTT | CASSQKSTGELTDTQYF
TRBJ2-2 | TRBV6-5 | TRBD2 | . | TGTGCCAGCAGTTACTCGAACGGGGGGGACACCGGGGAGCTGTTTTTT | CASSYSNGGDTGELFF
TRBJ1-5 | TRBV30 | TRBD1 | . | TGTGCCTGGAGTCCCGGACAGGGATGGCAGCCCCAGCATTTT | CAWSPGQGWQPQHF
TRBJ2-7 | TRBV11-2 | TRBD2 | . | TGTGCCAGCAGCTCGGGACTAGCAGACCCTCGGGACTTC | CASSSGLADPRDF
TRBJ1-2 | TRBV6-5 | TRBD1 | . | TGTGCCAGCAGTTCCCCAGGACAGGAGAACTATGGCTACACCTTC | CASSSPGQENYGYTF
TRBJ1-5 | TRBV20-1 | . | . | TGCAGTGCTAGTGAAGGCGTCGGGGAGAATCAGCCCCAGCATTTT | CSASEGVGENQPQHF
TRBJ1-5 | TRBV6-5 | . | . | TGTGCCAGCAGTTACCACAGTCTCAATCAGCCCCAGCATTTT | CASSYHSLNQPQHF
TRBJ1-5 | TRBV4-2 | . | . | TGTGCCAGCAGCCAAGGAAGCGAGCAGGGATACTCATATAGCAATCAGCCCCAGCATTTT | CASSQGSEQGYSYSNQPQHF
TRBJ2-1 | TRBV24-1 | TRBD2 | . | TGTGCCACCAGTGACCATAGCGGGAGCTCCTACAATGAGCAGTTCTTC | CATSDHSGSSYNEQFF